Reported below is one T cell receptor beta chain. The antigen remains undetermined. This record belongs to a study of regulatory T cells in long-lasting Graves disease. Across the whole study: By definition, persistent Graves' disease involved antithyroid drugs for over 5 years alongside positive TSH receptor antibodies. General study results and limits: Newly diagnosed disease favored TRBV20-1 and TRBJ2-1 over persistent disease. Shared public clonotypes totalled 2,741 in persistent patients, compared with some 920 in new patients.

For TCR beta, libraries came from iRepertoire HTBI primers and Arm-PCR of CDR3 regions. Via MiXCR, TCRdb re-called the multiplex PCR reads, giving one row per CDR3 protein. The sample includes about 400,000 distinct CDR3 sequences, more than 20% seen only once; the top ten take roughly 20%. As to time point: persistent/refractory GD, antithyroid drugs over 5 years with positive TRAb. PBMC RNA served as the TCR library source. The CDR3 has 15 amino acids. Germline V gene data show CDR1 as SGHAT and CDR2 as FQNNGV. V lost 5 bases and J lost 8; bases outside the gene matches: 11. The receptor's source is a female donor with Graves disease. The chain links TRBV11-2 to TRBJ2-1; 8 bases align to TRBD2. The sample here was peripheral blood mononuclear cells (PBMCs), taken when the disease was refractory, from a patient treated with antithyroid drugs. The CDR3 nucleotides are TGTGCCAGCAGCCTCCAAGCGGGAGTGGGCTATGAGCAGTTCTTC. As protein: CASSLQAGVGYEQFF.